A single sample is the source of the 20 T cell receptor beta chains below, sequenced in a study of OX40 agonist ivuxolimab in advanced cancers. The library was built by means of the immunoSEQ multiplex PCR assay. This immuneACCESS table, as held by TCRdb, lists in-frame sequences with V and J called but not all clones. Of the missing ones, under half trace to an unresolved V gene in checked studies; the others have no known cause. Across this sample there are over 15,000 clones, with over 60% seen only once. In total, the top ten clones hold approximately 45% of the sample. The starting material was CD4+ or CD8+ T cells sorted from blood, obtained in a trial of the OX40 agonist ivuxolimab. The source of these receptors is an adult with an advanced solid tumor such as melanoma, head and neck, liver or kidney cancer.

This clone was recorded a few times. The chain links TRBV7-6 to TRBJ1-5; 7 nucleotides match TRBD1. The CDR3 runs to 15 residues. Germline V gene sequence: CDR1 SGHVS, CDR2 FNYEAQ. V shed 5 bases, J shed 7 bases, and the junction held 11 bases outside the gene matches. This CDR3 is CASSQTGSRAQPQHF. The CDR3 DNA sequence: TGTGCCAGCAGCCAGACAGGGTCTCGGGCGCAGCCCCAGCATTTT.

The rearrangement uses TRBV7-9 and TRBJ1-2; 11 nucleotides match TRBD1. The trim removed 5 bases at V and 8 bases at J, leaving 7 bases unmatched. Germline V CDR1 and CDR2: SEHNR, FQNEAQ (reference sequence). The CDR3 sequence is 14 residues long. The CDR3 DNA is TGTGCCAGCAGCCCGGGACAGGGGGTCCGAGGCTACACCTTC. Protein sequence: CASSPGQGVRGYTF.

The rearrangement joins TRBV23-1 to TRBJ1-5, with 8 bases that match TRBD1. TRBV23-1 is an ORF; its function is uncertain. The CDR3 runs 16 residues. With V trimmed by 9 bases and J by 0 bases, 10 bases remained unmatched. Here the CDR3 DNA reads TGCGCCAGTCGGACAGGGATGGACTATAGCAATCAGCCCCAGCATTTT. This gives the protein CASRTGMDYSNQPQHF.

V and J are TRBV6-5 and TRBJ2-5; D is uncertain. The end of the DNA is better explained by TRBJ2-7, so the J call may be wrong. CDR1 is MNHEY, CDR2 SVGAGI, per germline. The CDR3 has 14 residues. The CDR3 region is CASSYFHGSYEQYF. CDR3 bases: TGTGCCAGCAGTTATTTCCACGGCTCCTACGAGCAGTACTTC.

This chain links TRBV6-6 with TRBJ2-7; TRBD1 agrees at 7 bases. V trimming: 6 bases; J trimming: 0 bases; junction bases outside the gene matches: 5. The CDR3 runs to 14 residues. Germline V lookup: CDR1 MNHNY, CDR2 SVGAGI (reference sequence). CDR3 coding DNA: TGTGCCAGCAGCTATCGGGACAGCTCCTACGAGCAGTACTTC. Translating gives CASSYRDSSYEQYF.

This clone has a single count. This chain connects TRBV29-1 to TRBJ2-7; TRBD2 matches 12 bases. Germline-derived CDR1 and CDR2 are SQVTM and ANQGSEA. The V segment lost 2 bases and the J segment 1 base; nucleotides outside the gene matches: 12. The CDR3 sequence is 18 residues long. The CDR3 reads CSVEKPGLAGHRSYEQYF. DNA of the CDR3: TGCAGCGTTGAAAAACCGGGACTAGCGGGTCACAGGTCCTACGAGCAGTACTTC.

For this clone: Additional DNA sequences in this sample encode the identical CDR3. CDR3 coding DNA: TGTGCCAGCAGTTTCGTGGCGGGGACAGATACGCAGTATTTT. It is translated as CASSFVAGTDTQYF. This chain connects TRBV28 to TRBJ2-3; tentatively, D is TRBD2 (6 bases). The CDR3 extends over 14 amino acids. Deletions cut 3 bases from V and 3 bases from J, with 10 bases between. Germline lookup yields CDR1 MDHEN and CDR2 SYDVKM.

The CDR3 reads CASSSRRPYEEQFF. In DNA form, the CDR3 reads TGTGCCAGCAGTTCACGCCGGCCATATGAGGAGCAGTTCTTC. The rearrangement uses TRBV2 and TRBJ2-1; D remains unclear. Trimming took off 5 bases at V and 10 bases at J, with 18 bases between the two ends. Looked up from germline, CDR1 is SNHLY and CDR2 is FYNNEI. The CDR3 consists of 14 residues.

Relative to its sample, this clone is medium-sized (0.01 to 0.1%). The chain's CDR3 is CASSEGAQYF. The CDR3 coding sequence is TGTGCCAGCAGTGAAGGGGCTCAGTACTTC. The chain recombines TRBV2 with TRBJ2-5; D gene uncertain. Trimming removed 1 base from V and 11 bases from J, with 5 bases in between. Germline assignment: CDR1 SNHLY and CDR2 FYNNEI. This CDR3 has 10 amino acids. The entire variable domain, with the rest obtained from reference TRBV2 and TRBJ2-5, is as follows: EPEVTQTPSHQVTQMGQEVILRCVPISNHLYFYWYRQILGQKVEFLVSFYNNEISEKSEIFDDQFSVERPDGSNFTLKIRSTKLEDSAMYFCASSEGAQYFGPGTRLLVL.

The DNA of the CDR3 is TGTGCCAGCAGCCAAGACGACACCTCCGGGGCCAACGTCCTGACTTTC. As protein: CASSQDDTSGANVLTF. This chain uses TRBV4-2 with TRBJ2-6; no clear D gene. Germline V CDR1 and CDR2: LGHNA, YNFKEQ. V was shortened by 0 bases and J by 4 bases, with 10 bases between the two germline ends. The CDR3 runs 16 residues.

This rearrangement joins TRBV7-8 to TRBJ1-5; D is perhaps TRBD1 (6 bases). This CDR3 is 13 amino acids long. The germline V gene encodes CDR1 SGHVS and CDR2 FQNEAQ. The V end was cut by 5 bases, the J end by 4 bases, with 9 bases between. The CDR3 DNA sequence: TGTGCCAGCAGCCGAGGGGGGAATCAGCCCCAGCATTTT. This codes for CASSRGGNQPQHF.

V gene TRBV7-2 combines with J gene TRBJ2-3, with 9 bases matching TRBD2. J was trimmed by 2 bases and V by 6 bases; bases with no gene match: 6. This CDR3 has 15 amino acids. Germline V gene data show CDR1 as SGHTA and CDR2 as FQGNSA. The CDR3 DNA reads TGTGCCAGCAGGATACTAGCGGGTGACACAGATACGCAGTATTTT. It encodes CASRILAGDTDTQYF.

This CDR3 reads CASSLGKGLSTEAFF. In DNA form, the CDR3 reads TGTGCCAGTAGTCTCGGTAAAGGGCTGAGCACTGAAGCTTTCTTT. The gene calls are TRBV19 and TRBJ1-1; D is uncertain. The CDR3 covers 15 residues. The V and J ends lost 5 bases and 4 bases respectively, with 17 bases between them. The germline V gene has CDR1 LNHDA and CDR2 SQIVND (reference sequence). The whole variable domain, filled in from reference TRBV19 and TRBJ1-1, reads DGGITQSPKYLFRKEGQNVTLSCEQNLNHDAMYWYRQDPGQGLRLIYYSQIVNDFQKGDIAEGYSVSREKKESFPLTVTSAQKNPTAFYLCASSLGKGLSTEAFFGQGTRLTVV.

V is TRBV4-3 and J is TRBJ1-4, with no clear D. CDR1 and CDR2 (germline): LGHNA, YSLEER. Trimming left V 0 bases short and J 4 bases short, with 9 bases between. The CDR3 totals 15 residues. This chain's CDR3 is CASSQDPRINEKLFF. For the CDR3, the DNA is TGCGCCAGCAGCCAAGACCCACGGATTAATGAAAAACTGTTTTTT.

V gene TRBV4-2 combines with J gene TRBJ1-1; D is unclear. The CDR3 is made up of 14 amino acids. Between the trimmed V and J ends, which lost 7 bases and 1 base, there was a span of 13 bases. CDR1 is LGHNA and CDR2 is YNFKEQ in the germline V gene. CDR3 in DNA: TGTGCCAGCACCCCCGGACCGCGGAACACTGAAGCTTTCTTT. Translating gives CASTPGPRNTEAFF.

This clone rates as large. The chain recombines TRBV7-6 with TRBJ1-4; D uncertain. Germline V CDR1 and CDR2: SGHVS, FNYEAQ. This CDR3 is built from 14 residues. With 2 bases removed from V and 6 bases from J, the gap between germline ends came to 10 bases. The CDR3 loop is CASSLYGADEKLFF. CDR3 sequence (DNA): TGTGCCAGCAGCTTATATGGAGCCGATGAAAAACTGTTTTTT.

This clone has a handful of counts. The genes are TRBV7-6 and TRBJ2-3; D is unclear. Germline CDR1 reads SGHVS; CDR2 reads FNYEAQ. There are 15 residues in the CDR3. V gave up 1 base and J gave up 1 base, with 9 bases separating them. CDR3 residues: CASSLEATGTDTQYF. CDR3 DNA sequence: TGTGCCAGCAGCTTAGAGGCTACCGGCACAGATACGCAGTATTTT.

This clone was seen a few times. The J gene is TRBJ1-4, the V gene TRBV7-7; no definite D call. V lost 2 bases and J lost 6, with 10 bases in between. The CDR3 contains 14 residues. Germline V lookup: CDR1 SSHAT, CDR2 FNYEAQ (reference sequence). CDR3 in DNA: TGTGCCAGCAGCTTATATGGAGCCGATGAAAAACTGTTTTTT. It specifies CASSLYGADEKLFF.

The rearrangement links TRBV7-3 to TRBJ2-7; possible D gene TRBD2, 5 bases. The CDR3 totals 18 residues. Germline CDR1 is SGHTA and CDR2 is FQGTGA. Trimming took 2 bases from V and 4 from J, leaving 24 bases between them. The CDR3 coding sequence is TGTGCCAGCAGCTTACGATGCTGTAGCGCCCTACGGTTTTACGAGCAGTACTTC. Translating it yields CASSLRCCSALRFYEQYF.

The V and J genes are TRBV2 and TRBJ2-6; D remains unclear. The CDR3 extends over 15 amino acids. Germline CDR1 is SNHLY and CDR2 is FYNNEI. V lost 6 bases, J lost 1 base, and 10 bases lay in between. CDR3 coding DNA: TGTGCCAGCAGCGACCCCCTTTCTGGGGCCAACGTCCTGACTTTC. It specifies CASSDPLSGANVLTF.